Following are 22 T cell receptor beta chains from one sample sequenced in a study of blood T cell repertoires in COVID-19. Sequencing used immunoSEQ multiplex PCR; TCRdb keeps in-frame clones, though not all of them. The table shows roughly 250,000 clones, with 65% to 90% occurring only once. Input material: peripheral blood. Every receptor here comes from a woman aged 60-75 years with active or convalescent COVID-19.

This chain connects TRBV10-3 to TRBJ1-2; the D gene is possibly TRBD1 (6 bases). Trimming took 10 bases from V and 0 from J, leaving 15 bases between them. The CDR3 runs 14 residues. Germline V gene data show CDR1 as ENHRY and CDR2 as SYGVKD. Here the CDR3 DNA reads TGTGCCACCCAGCCAACAGGGCCTAACTATGGCTACACCTTC. As protein: CATQPTGPNYGYTF.

The CDR3 loop reads CASSPGTGGSVTEAFF. CDR3 coding DNA: TGTGCCAGCTCACCCGGGACAGGGGGCTCGGTCACTGAAGCTTTCTTT. The V gene is TRBV18, the J gene TRBJ1-1; TRBD1 matches at 12 bases. The CDR3 spans 16 residues. The V and J ends lost 3 bases and 4 bases, in that order; junction bases with no gene match: 6. Germline V gene data show CDR1 as KGHSH and CDR2 as LQKENI.

The chain has TRBV30 and TRBJ1-5, with 10 bases identical to TRBD1. CDR1 and CDR2 (germline): GTSNPN, SVGIG (reference sequence). The junction had 4 bases not matched to a gene; V was cut back by 4 bases and J by 1 base. The CDR3 is 15 residues long. CDR3 sequence (DNA): TGTGCCTGGACCTCGGGACAGGGGAGCAATCAGCCCCAGCATTTT. Protein: CAWTSGQGSNQPQHF.

The rearrangement links TRBV12-3 or TRBV12-4 to TRBJ1-3; D is unresolved. The V end lost 5 bases, the J end lost 4 bases, and 6 bases lay between the germline ends. CDR3 length: 12 amino acids. CDR3 in DNA: TGTGCCAGCAGTAGCGTCGGAAACACCATATATTTT. Residues: CASSSVGNTIYF.

This clone was detected once. This chain connects TRBV6-5 to TRBJ2-7; the D gene is possibly TRBD1 (6 bases). Germline V lookup: CDR1 MNHEY, CDR2 SVGAGI. This CDR3 comprises 14 residues. Deletions cut 7 bases from V and 4 bases from J, with 17 bases between. The CDR3 here is CASKESGVRYEQYF. CDR3 nucleotides: TGTGCCAGCAAAGAATCAGGGGTGAGGTACGAGCAGTACTTC.

This chain connects TRBV5-8 to TRBJ2-7; 9 nucleotides agree with TRBD1. This CDR3 contains 14 residues. Germline values: CDR1 SGHTS, CDR2 YDEGEE. V lost 4 bases to trimming and J lost 3 bases; unmatched junction nucleotides: 5. The CDR3 nucleotides read TGTGCCAGCAGCCCGGACAGGGGTGACTACGAGCAGTACTTC. Protein sequence: CASSPDRGDYEQYF.

The chain is built from TRBV25-1 and TRBJ1-3, with TRBD1 matching 7 bases. The CDR3 sequence is 14 residues long. V shed 10 bases and J 0 bases; nucleotides not matched to a gene: 6. CDR1 is MGHDK and CDR2 is SYGVNS in the germline V gene. CDR3 in DNA: TGTGCCACCGTTGACAGGGTCTCTGGAAACACCATATATTTT. This codes for CATVDRVSGNTIYF.

The chain uses TRBV5-1 and TRBJ2-5; 11 bases agree with TRBD1. Germline assignment: CDR1 SGHRS and CDR2 YFSETQ. V was pared by 3 bases and J by 1 base, with 5 bases of the junction left unmatched. The CDR3 is 16 residues long. The CDR3 sequence is CASSWTGGAGQETQYF. The DNA for the CDR3 is TGCGCCAGCAGCTGGACAGGGGGCGCGGGCCAAGAGACCCAGTACTTC.

This sequence joins TRBV5-6 and TRBJ2-7; D perhaps matches TRBD2 (5 bases). The CDR3 has 15 residues. The germline V gene encodes CDR1 SGHDT and CDR2 YYEEEE. V lost 1 base, J lost 1 base, and 12 bases lay in between. The CDR3 DNA reads TGTGCCAGCAGCTTGAGTCCGGGAACTTCCTACGAGCAGTACTTC. Protein product: CASSLSPGTSYEQYF.

This clone was found a few times. The chain employs TRBV3-1 (or the pseudogene TRBV3-2) and TRBJ2-3, with 8 bases identical to TRBD2. The CDR3 loop spans 16 amino acids. Germline V lookup: CDR1 LGHDT, CDR2 YNNKEL (reference sequence). The trim removed 7 bases at V and 2 bases at J, leaving 11 bases unmatched. DNA of the CDR3: TGTGCCAGCACCCCAGGGCGGGGGGTGAACACAGATACGCAGTATTTT. Protein product: CASTPGRGVNTDTQYF.

The V and J genes are TRBV7-9 and TRBJ2-3; 8 nucleotides agree with TRBD2. This CDR3 has 16 residues. Germline CDR1 is SEHNR and CDR2 is FQNEAQ (reference sequence). Trimming cost V 1 base and J 1 base; bases outside gene matches: 4. CDR3 DNA sequence: TGTGCCAGCAGCTTAGGGGGTAGCGGGGGCACAGATACGCAGTATTTT. Translation: CASSLGGSGGTDTQYF. Looking up the rest from reference TRBV7-9 and TRBJ2-3 gives the full variable domain: DTGVSQNPRHKITKRGQNVTFRCDPISEHNRLYWYRQTLGQGPEFLTYFQNEAQLEKSRLLSDRFSAERPKGSFSTLEIQRTEQGDSAMYLCASSLGGSGGTDTQYFGPGTRLTVL.

J is TRBJ1-1 and V is TRBV2; D remains unclear. The V gene lost 5 bases and the J gene lost 7 bases, with 14 bases spanning the gap. Per the germline V gene, CDR1 is SNHLY and CDR2 is FYNNEI. This CDR3 spans 13 amino acids. DNA of the CDR3: TGTGCCAGCAGTCGAGACCCACAGAGTGAAGCTTTCTTT. Its translation is CASSRDPQSEAFF.

The chain couples TRBV5-4 to TRBJ2-1; possible D gene TRBD1, 5 bases. Per germline, CDR1 SGHNT and CDR2 YYREEE (reference sequence). The V end was cut by 2 bases, the J end by 7 bases, with 16 bases between. The CDR3 sequence is 15 residues long. In DNA, the CDR3 is TGTGCCAGCAGCTTTCGTGGCCGGACATGGAATGAGCAGTTCTTC. Its translation is CASSFRGRTWNEQFF.

This chain connects TRBV19 to TRBJ2-7; 9 nucleotides agree with TRBD1. The germline V gene has CDR1 LNHDA and CDR2 SQIVND (reference sequence). The CDR3 is 14 amino acids. V was clipped by 5 bases and J by 2 bases; unmatched bases: 4. The CDR3, as DNA: TGTGCCAGTAGTCCCGGGACAGGGCCCTACGAGCAGTACTTC. Its translation: CASSPGTGPYEQYF.

This rearrangement joins TRBV27 to TRBJ1-1, with 11 positions matching TRBD1. CDR1 and CDR2 from the germline V gene are MNHEY and SMNVEV (reference sequence). The V gene end was trimmed by 3 bases and the J gene end by 1 base; junction bases not matched to a gene: 4. This CDR3 region has 16 residues. The DNA for the CDR3 is TGTGCCAGCAGTTTCCGGGACAGGGGGACGAACACTGAAGCTTTCTTT. The encoded protein is CASSFRDRGTNTEAFF.

The CDR3 coding sequence is TGTGCTAGTGGTTTCGGGCAGGGTGGGGGCTACACCTTC. Its translation is CASGFGQGGGYTF. The chain is built from TRBV12-5 and TRBJ1-2; a possible D gene is TRBD1 (5 bases). The CDR3 consists of 13 residues. V was shortened by 3 bases and J by 8 bases, with 13 bases between the two germline ends. Germline V gene data show CDR1 as LGHNT and CDR2 as FRNRAP. Based on the CDR3 plus reference TRBV12-5 and TRBJ1-2, the full variable domain is DARVTQTPRHKVTEMGQEVTMRCQPILGHNTVFWYRQTMMQGLELLAYFRNRAPLDDSGMPKDRFSAEMPDATLATLKIQPSEPRDSAVYFCASGFGQGGGYTFGSGTRLTVV.

The chain uses TRBV27 and TRBJ1-4; TRBD1 matches at 8 bases. V was clipped by 5 bases and J by 7 bases; unmatched bases: 12. This CDR3 is built from 16 residues. Per germline, CDR1 MNHEY and CDR2 SMNVEV (reference sequence). The CDR3 is CASSVTGAGSGEKLFF. CDR3 bases: TGTGCCAGCAGTGTGACAGGGGCTGGCTCGGGTGAAAAACTGTTTTTT.

The gene calls are TRBV9 and TRBJ1-3; no clear D gene. The CDR3 runs 13 residues. Germline V gene sequence: CDR1 SGDLS, CDR2 YYNGEE. The ends were cut back, 4 bases at V and 0 bases at J, with 5 bases in the middle. As DNA, the CDR3 is TGTGCCAGCAGCACAAACTCTGGAAACACCATATATTTT. The encoded protein is CASSTNSGNTIYF. Complete variable domain (other parts from reference TRBV9 and TRBJ1-3): DSGVTQTPKHLITATGQRVTLRCSPRSGDLSVYWYQQSLDQGLQFLIQYYNGEERAKGNILERFSAQQFPDLHSELNLSSLELGDSALYFCASSTNSGNTIYFGEGSWLTVV.

This clone appeared once. The chain is built from TRBV2 and TRBJ2-1; possibly TRBD2 for D (7 bases). The CDR3 spans 20 residues. V lost 4 bases and J lost 1, with 26 bases in between. Germline V gene sequence: CDR1 SNHLY, CDR2 FYNNEI. In DNA form, the CDR3 reads TGTGCCAGCAGTGCCTTCGGGGCGGGGGCCCCTGTTTCGTCCTACAATGAGCAGTTCTTC. Protein: CASSAFGAGAPVSSYNEQFF. The whole variable domain, filled in from reference TRBV2 and TRBJ2-1, reads EPEVTQTPSHQVTQMGQEVILRCVPISNHLYFYWYRQILGQKVEFLVSFYNNEISEKSEIFDDQFSVERPDGSNFTLKIRSTKLEDSAMYFCASSAFGAGAPVSSYNEQFFGPGTRLTVL.

This chain joins TRBV3-1 (or the pseudogene TRBV3-2) and TRBJ1-3; 7 bases align to TRBD1. The junction had 6 bases not matched to a gene; V was cut back by 1 base and J by 0 bases. The germline V gene encodes CDR1 LGHDT and CDR2 YNNKEL (reference sequence). The CDR3 totals 17 residues. The CDR3 loop reads CASSQVVRGASGNTIYF. The CDR3 bases are TGTGCCAGCAGCCAAGTTGTCAGGGGGGCCTCTGGAAACACCATATATTTT.

J is TRBJ2-3 and V is TRBV23-1, with D perhaps TRBD2 (6 bases). TRBV23-1 is annotated as an ORF whose role is uncertain. The CDR3 contains 16 residues. Trimming took 3 bases from V and 4 from J, leaving 17 bases between them. The CDR3 DNA follows: TGCGCCAGCAGTCAGTTTCGGGGGTCGGGGGCAGATACGCAGTATTTT. Protein sequence: CASSQFRGSGADTQYF.

This chain joins TRBV20-1 and TRBJ1-3; tentative D call: TRBD1 (6 bases). Trimming removed 3 bases from V and 4 bases from J, with 10 bases in between. CDR1 and CDR2 from the germline V gene are DFQATT and SNEGSKA (reference sequence). The CDR3 loop spans 13 amino acids. The chain's CDR3 is CSASGGTGNTIYF. CDR3 DNA sequence: TGCAGTGCTAGTGGGGGGACAGGAAACACCATATATTTT.